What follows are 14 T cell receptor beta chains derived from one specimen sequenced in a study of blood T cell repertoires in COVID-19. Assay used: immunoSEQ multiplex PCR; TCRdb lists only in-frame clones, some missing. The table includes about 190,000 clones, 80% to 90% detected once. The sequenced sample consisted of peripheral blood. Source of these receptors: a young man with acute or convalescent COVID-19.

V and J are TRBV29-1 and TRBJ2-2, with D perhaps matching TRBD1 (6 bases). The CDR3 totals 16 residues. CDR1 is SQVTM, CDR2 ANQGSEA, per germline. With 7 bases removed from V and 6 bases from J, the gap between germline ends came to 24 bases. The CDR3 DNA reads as TGCAGCGCCTTAGGGACCAGGGGCGCATTATCCGGGGAGCTGTTTTTT. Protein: CSALGTRGALSGELFF.

The CDR3 sequence: CASSPQPGMASEAFF. The CDR3 DNA is TGTGCCAGCAGCCCCCAACCGGGGATGGCGTCTGAAGCTTTCTTT. The chain uses TRBV9 and TRBJ1-1; no clear D. Between the trimmed V and J ends, which lost 4 bases and 6 bases, there was a span of 19 bases. The germline gives CDR1 SGDLS, CDR2 YYNGEE. The CDR3 has 15 amino acids.

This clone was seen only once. The CDR3 bases are TGTGCCAGCGGAAGGGGTCCCACCTACGAGCAGTACTTC. Its translation is CASGRGPTYEQYF. The genes are TRBV6-5 and TRBJ2-7, with D maybe TRBD1 (5 bases). The germline V and J ends were trimmed by 8 bases and 2 bases, with 13 bases remaining between them. This CDR3 has 13 residues. Germline lookup yields CDR1 MNHEY and CDR2 SVGAGI.

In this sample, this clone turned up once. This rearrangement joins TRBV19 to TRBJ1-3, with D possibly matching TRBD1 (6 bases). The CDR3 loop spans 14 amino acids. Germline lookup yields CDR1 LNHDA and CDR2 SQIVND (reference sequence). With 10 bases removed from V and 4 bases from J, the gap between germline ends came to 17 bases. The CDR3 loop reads CATNHRDGGNTIYF. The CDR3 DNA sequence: TGTGCCACCAACCACAGGGATGGAGGAAACACCATATATTTT.

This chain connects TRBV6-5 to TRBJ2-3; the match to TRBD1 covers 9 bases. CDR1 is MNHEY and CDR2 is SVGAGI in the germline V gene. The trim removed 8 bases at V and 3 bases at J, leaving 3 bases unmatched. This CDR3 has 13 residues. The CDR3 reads CASLGTGTDTQYF. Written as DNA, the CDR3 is TGTGCCAGCCTCGGGACAGGGACAGATACGCAGTATTTT.

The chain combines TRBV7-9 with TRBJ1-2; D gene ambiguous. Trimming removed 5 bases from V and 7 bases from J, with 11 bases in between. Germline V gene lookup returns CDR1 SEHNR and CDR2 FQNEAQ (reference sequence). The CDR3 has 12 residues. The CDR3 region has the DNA TGTGCCAGCAGCGGCGACGGAGGTGGCTACACCTTC. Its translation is CASSGDGGGYTF. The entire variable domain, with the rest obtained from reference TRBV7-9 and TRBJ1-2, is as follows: DTGVSQNPRHKITKRGQNVTFRCDPISEHNRLYWYRQTLGQGPEFLTYFQNEAQLEKSRLLSDRFSAERPKGSFSTLEIQRTEQGDSAMYLCASSGDGGGYTFGSGTRLTVV.

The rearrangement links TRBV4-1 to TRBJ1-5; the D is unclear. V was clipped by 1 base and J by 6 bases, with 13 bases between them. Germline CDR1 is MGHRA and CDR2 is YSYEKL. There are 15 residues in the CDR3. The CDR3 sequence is CASSQGGGSAQPQHF. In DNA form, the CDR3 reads TGCGCCAGCAGCCAAGGTGGCGGGTCGGCTCAGCCCCAGCATTTT.

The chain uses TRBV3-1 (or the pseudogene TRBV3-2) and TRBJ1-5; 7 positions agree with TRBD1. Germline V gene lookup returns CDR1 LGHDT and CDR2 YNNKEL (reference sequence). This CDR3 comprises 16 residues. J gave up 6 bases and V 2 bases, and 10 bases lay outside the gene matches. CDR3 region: CASSQSRGGRGQPQHF. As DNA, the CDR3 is TGTGCCAGCAGCCAAAGTCGAGGGGGCCGGGGTCAGCCCCAGCATTTT.

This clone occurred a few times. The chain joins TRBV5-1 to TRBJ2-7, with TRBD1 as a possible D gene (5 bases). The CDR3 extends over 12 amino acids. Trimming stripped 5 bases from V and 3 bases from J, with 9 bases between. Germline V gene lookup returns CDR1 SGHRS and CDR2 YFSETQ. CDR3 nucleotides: TGCGCCAGCAGACCAGACAGCTACGAGCAGTACTTC. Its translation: CASRPDSYEQYF.

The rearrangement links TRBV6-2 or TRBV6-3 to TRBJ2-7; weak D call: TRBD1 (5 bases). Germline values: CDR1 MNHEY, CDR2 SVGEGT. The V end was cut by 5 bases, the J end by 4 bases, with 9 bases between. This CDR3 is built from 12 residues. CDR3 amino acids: CASSNKGYEQYF. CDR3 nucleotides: TGTGCCAGCAGTAATAAGGGGTACGAGCAGTACTTC.

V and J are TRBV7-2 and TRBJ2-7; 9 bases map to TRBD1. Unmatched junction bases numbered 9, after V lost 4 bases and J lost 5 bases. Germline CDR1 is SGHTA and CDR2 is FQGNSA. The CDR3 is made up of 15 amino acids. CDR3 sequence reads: CASSSRDRVTHEQYF. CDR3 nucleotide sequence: TGTGCCAGCAGCTCTCGGGACAGGGTTACCCACGAGCAGTACTTC.

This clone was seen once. Here the CDR3 reads CASSFKGGGHITYNEQFF. As DNA, the CDR3 is TGTGCCAGCAGTTTTAAGGGAGGAGGACACATAACTTACAATGAGCAGTTCTTC. The chain combines TRBV9 with TRBJ2-1, with D maybe TRBD2 (6 bases). The germline V gene encodes CDR1 SGDLS and CDR2 YYNGEE. Trimming removed 5 bases from V and 4 bases from J, with 25 bases in between. The CDR3 contains 18 residues.

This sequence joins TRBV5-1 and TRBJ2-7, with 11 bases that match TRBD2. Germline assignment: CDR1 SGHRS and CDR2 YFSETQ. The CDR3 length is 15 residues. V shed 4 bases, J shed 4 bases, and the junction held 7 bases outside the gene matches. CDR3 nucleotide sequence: TGCGCCAGCAGCATTAGCGGGGGGGCCAGTTACGAGCAGTACTTC. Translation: CASSISGGASYEQYF.

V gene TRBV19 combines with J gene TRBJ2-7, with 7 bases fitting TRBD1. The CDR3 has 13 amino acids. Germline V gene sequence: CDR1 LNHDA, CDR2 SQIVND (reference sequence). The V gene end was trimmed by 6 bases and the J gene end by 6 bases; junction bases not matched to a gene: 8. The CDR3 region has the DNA TGTGCCAGTAGAAAGACAGGGCTGGGCGAGCAGTACTTC. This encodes CASRKTGLGEQYF.